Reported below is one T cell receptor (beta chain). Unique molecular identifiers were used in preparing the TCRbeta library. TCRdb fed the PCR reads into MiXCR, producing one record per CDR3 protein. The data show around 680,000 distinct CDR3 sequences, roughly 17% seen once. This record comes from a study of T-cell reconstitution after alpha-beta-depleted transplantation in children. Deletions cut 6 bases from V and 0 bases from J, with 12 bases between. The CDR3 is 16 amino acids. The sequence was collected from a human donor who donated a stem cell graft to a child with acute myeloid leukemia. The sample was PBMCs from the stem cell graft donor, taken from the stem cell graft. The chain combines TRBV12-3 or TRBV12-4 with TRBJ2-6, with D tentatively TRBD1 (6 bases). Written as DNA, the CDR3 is TGTGCCAGCAGCCGGGGACAATTCTCTGGGGCCAACGTCCTGACTTTC. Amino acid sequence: CASSRGQFSGANVLTF.